The 22 T cell receptor beta chains listed next were all sequenced from one sample in a study of blood T cell repertoires in COVID-19. Libraries were prepared by immunoSEQ multiplex PCR; TCRdb keeps only in-frame clonotypes and omits some of them. The top ten hold about 15% of the sample, which has 25,000 to 35,000 clones, approximately 84% seen once. The sample consisted of peripheral blood. The receptors shown here come from a man between 65 and 79 years old with active COVID-19.

The chain uses TRBV12-3 or TRBV12-4 and TRBJ2-1, with D tentatively TRBD2 (5 bases). The CDR3 runs 13 residues. V was pared by 3 bases and J by 4 bases, with 7 bases between. This chain's CDR3 is CASSFERYNEQFF. The CDR3 DNA reads as TGTGCCAGCAGTTTTGAGCGGTACAATGAGCAGTTCTTC.

The rearrangement joins TRBV27 to TRBJ2-3, with 7 bases that match TRBD2. Germline V gives CDR1 MNHEY, CDR2 SMNVEV (reference sequence). The CDR3 has 14 residues. V shed 3 bases and J 1 base; nucleotides not matched to a gene: 1. CDR3 in amino acids: CASSFSGGTDTQYF. CDR3 sequence (DNA): TGTGCCAGCAGTTTCAGCGGGGGCACAGATACGCAGTATTTT.

The rearrangement links TRBV18 to TRBJ2-7, with D possibly being TRBD1 (6 bases). CDR1 and CDR2 from the germline V gene are KGHSH and LQKENI. There are 14 residues in the CDR3. Trimming shortened V by 3 bases and J by 2 bases, and 11 bases separated the two germline ends. The CDR3 region is CASSPKQGAYEQYF. DNA of the CDR3: TGTGCCAGCTCACCTAAACAGGGCGCCTACGAGCAGTACTTC.

This clone appeared once. This chain connects TRBV24-1 to TRBJ1-1; 11 positions agree with TRBD1. The CDR3 is 15 residues long. V lost 3 bases, J lost 11 bases, and 10 bases stayed unmatched. Germline V gene sequence: CDR1 KGHDR, CDR2 SFDVKD. CDR3: CATSDGGQGAARAFF. The DNA of the CDR3 is TGTGCCACCAGTGATGGTGGACAGGGGGCGGCTAGGGCTTTCTTT.

This sequence joins TRBV7-9 and TRBJ2-1; 12 positions agree with TRBD1. Per the germline V gene, CDR1 is SEHNR and CDR2 is FQNEAQ (reference sequence). The CDR3 extends over 16 amino acids. V lost 0 bases and J lost 5; bases outside the gene matches: 2. CDR3 sequence (DNA): TGTGCCAGCAGCTTAGCGGGACAGGGGGCTAACAATGAGCAGTTCTTC. This gives the protein CASSLAGQGANNEQFF.

The V gene is TRBV5-6, the J gene TRBJ2-7; D is ambiguous. With 3 bases removed from V and 1 base from J, the gap between germline ends came to 14 bases. The CDR3 totals 15 residues. Germline values: CDR1 SGHDT, CDR2 YYEEEE. CDR3 nucleotide sequence: TGTGCCAGCAGCTCCCTGGGCCCCCGGTCCTACGAGCAGTACTTC. Its translation: CASSSLGPRSYEQYF.

This clone has only one observation. J is TRBJ2-3 and V is TRBV9; 10 nucleotides align to TRBD2. V dropped 0 bases and J dropped 2; count of bases not matched to a gene: 6. From germline, CDR1 is SGDLS and CDR2 YYNGEE. The CDR3 spans 17 residues. The chain's CDR3 is CASSVELSGGATDTQYF. As DNA, the CDR3 is TGTGCCAGCAGCGTAGAGTTAAGCGGGGGGGCCACAGATACGCAGTATTTT.

The genes are TRBV12-1 and TRBJ1-5; the tabulated D call, TRBD1, remains unverified against the DNA. TRBV12-1 is a pseudogene. The CDR3 loop spans 13 amino acids. The CDR3 DNA is TGTGCCCTCAGAAGGGGGCGCAATCAGCCCCAGCATTTT. It codes for CALRRGRNQPQHF.

V is TRBV7-2 and J is TRBJ2-6, with TRBD2 matching over 8 bases. Germline loops: CDR1 SGHTA, CDR2 FQGNSA. V was pared by 5 bases and J by 0 bases, with 9 bases of the junction left unmatched. This CDR3 is 18 amino acids long. CDR3 sequence (DNA): TGTGCCAGCAGCCTACTAGCGGTAGCTTACTCTGGGGCCAACGTCCTGACTTTC. The encoded protein is CASSLLAVAYSGANVLTF.

The rearrangement uses TRBV6-2 or TRBV6-3 and TRBJ1-4; D is ambiguous. This CDR3 spans 14 amino acids. CDR1 and CDR2 (germline): MNHEY, SVGEGT. Trimming removed 2 bases at V and 17 bases at J, with 21 bases between. The CDR3 bases are TGTGCCAGCAGTTACGGTTCTAGCTCCTTCGCGAGATTTTTT. Translated: CASSYGSSSFARFF.

The genes are TRBV28 and TRBJ1-1, with TRBD1 as a possible D gene (6 bases). Germline CDR1 MDHEN, CDR2 SYDVKM. This CDR3 contains 17 residues. Trimming shortened V by 2 bases and J by 6 bases, and 22 bases separated the two germline ends. This CDR3 reads CASSLGTPEGSFAEAFF. The CDR3 nucleotides are TGTGCCAGCAGTTTAGGGACACCCGAAGGTAGTTTTGCTGAAGCTTTCTTT.

This clone rates as medium-sized. The DNA of the CDR3 is TGTGCCAGCAGTGAAGGCGGGACTTACTTGGATGAGCAGTTCTTC. Protein sequence: CASSEGGTYLDEQFF. J is TRBJ2-1 and V is TRBV25-1; possibly TRBD2 for D (6 bases). The V gene's germline CDR1 is MGHDK and CDR2 SYGVNS. This CDR3 comprises 15 residues. The germline V and J ends were trimmed by 2 bases and 8 bases, with 16 bases remaining between them.

J is TRBJ2-1 and V is TRBV3-1 (or the pseudogene TRBV3-2); 8 nucleotides agree with TRBD2. The V gene end was trimmed by 0 bases and the J gene end by 6 bases; junction bases not matched to a gene: 16. CDR3 length: 19 amino acids. From germline, CDR1 is LGHDT and CDR2 YNNKEL (reference sequence). The CDR3 sequence is CASSQDIQGLAGSLNEQFF. The CDR3 DNA sequence: TGTGCCAGCAGCCAAGATATACAAGGGCTAGCGGGCTCCCTCAATGAGCAGTTCTTC.

The table lists this clone with a count of one. The chain uses TRBV6-2 or TRBV6-3 and TRBJ2-5, with 10 nucleotides matching TRBD2. Trimming took 4 bases from V and 3 from J; bases not matched to a gene: 8. CDR1 is MNHEY and CDR2 is SVGEGT in the germline V gene. The CDR3 loop spans 16 amino acids. The CDR3 coding sequence is TGTGCCAGCAGTTCCAGGCAGCGGGGGGGGAAAGAGACCCAGTACTTC. This gives the protein CASSSRQRGGKETQYF.

This clone was recorded only once. The CDR3 region has the DNA TGTGCCAGTAGTTCCCCCCCGGGACAGAAGGTCACTGAAGCTTTCTTT. Its translation is CASSSPPGQKVTEAFF. This sequence joins TRBV19 and TRBJ1-1, with TRBD1 identical over 7 bases. The CDR3 has 16 amino acids. V lost 5 bases and J lost 4; bases outside the gene matches: 13. Germline assignment: CDR1 LNHDA and CDR2 SQIVND (reference sequence).

The chain joins TRBV6-5 to TRBJ2-4; D unclear. Looked up from germline, CDR1 is MNHEY and CDR2 is SVGAGI. The CDR3 is made up of 15 amino acids. With 0 bases removed from V and 4 bases from J, the gap between germline ends came to 10 bases. This CDR3 reads CASSYSFGWKNIQYF. CDR3 DNA: TGTGCCAGCAGTTACTCGTTCGGGTGGAAAAACATTCAGTACTTC.

In its sample, this clone is large (0.1 to 1%). This chain links TRBV13 with TRBJ1-2, with D perhaps matching TRBD1 (5 bases). Germline V lookup: CDR1 PRHDT, CDR2 FYEKMQ (reference sequence). Trimming stripped 2 bases from V and 8 bases from J, with 18 bases between. The CDR3 runs 15 residues. This chain's CDR3 is CASSLRGIEGRGYTF. CDR3 nucleotide sequence: TGTGCCAGCAGCTTACGGGGGATTGAGGGCAGGGGCTACACCTTC.

The rearrangement joins TRBV5-6 to TRBJ2-5, with TRBD2 matching 13 bases. The CDR3 has 16 residues. With V trimmed by 3 bases and J by 4 bases, 6 bases remained unmatched. Germline V gene data show CDR1 as SGHDT and CDR2 as YYEEEE. The CDR3 reads CASSSGLAGESETQYF. CDR3 nucleotides: TGTGCCAGCAGCTCCGGACTAGCGGGGGAATCAGAGACCCAGTACTTC. The variable domain in full, with the rest retrieved from reference TRBV5-6 and TRBJ2-5, is DAGVTQSPTHLIKTRGQQVTLRCSPKSGHDTVSWYQQALGQGPQFIFQYYEEEERQRGNFPDRFSGHQFPNYSSELNVNALLLGDSALYLCASSSGLAGESETQYFGPGTRLLVL.

This clone was detected only a few times. The chain has TRBV2 and TRBJ2-7; 8 nucleotides align to TRBD2. Unmatched junction bases numbered 8, after V lost 6 bases and J lost 4 bases. The CDR3 totals 14 residues. CDR1 SNHLY and CDR2 FYNNEI come from the germline V gene. CDR3 sequence reads: CASSGSGGPYEQYF. For the CDR3, the DNA is TGTGCCAGCAGCGGCTCGGGGGGGCCGTACGAGCAGTACTTC.

This clone was detected once. This chain connects TRBV29-1 to TRBJ2-1; the D gene is possibly TRBD1 (6 bases). Germline V CDR1 and CDR2: SQVTM, ANQGSEA. V was trimmed by 6 bases and J by 9 bases, leaving 9 bases between them. CDR3 length: 10 residues. In DNA form, the CDR3 reads TGCAGCGTGGGGACACTTGAGCAGTTCTTC. Amino acid sequence: CSVGTLEQFF.

This chain uses TRBV3-1 (or the pseudogene TRBV3-2) with TRBJ2-2, with 8 bases matching TRBD2. The germline V gene encodes CDR1 LGHDT and CDR2 YNNKEL (reference sequence). The CDR3 sequence is 16 residues long. J was trimmed by 0 bases and V by 1 base; bases with no gene match: 1. The CDR3, as DNA: TGTGCCAGCAGCCAAGCGGGGGGGACGAACACCGGGGAGCTGTTTTTT. This codes for CASSQAGGTNTGELFF.

The V and J genes are TRBV29-1 and TRBJ2-7; weak D call: TRBD1 (7 bases). There are 15 residues in the CDR3. Per germline, CDR1 SQVTM and CDR2 ANQGSEA. The V end was cut by 4 bases, the J end by 6 bases, with 22 bases between. CDR3 amino acids: CSVGTLSGRGVEQYF. CDR3 bases: TGCAGCGTTGGGACCCTCTCGGGCAGGGGGGTCGAGCAGTACTTC.